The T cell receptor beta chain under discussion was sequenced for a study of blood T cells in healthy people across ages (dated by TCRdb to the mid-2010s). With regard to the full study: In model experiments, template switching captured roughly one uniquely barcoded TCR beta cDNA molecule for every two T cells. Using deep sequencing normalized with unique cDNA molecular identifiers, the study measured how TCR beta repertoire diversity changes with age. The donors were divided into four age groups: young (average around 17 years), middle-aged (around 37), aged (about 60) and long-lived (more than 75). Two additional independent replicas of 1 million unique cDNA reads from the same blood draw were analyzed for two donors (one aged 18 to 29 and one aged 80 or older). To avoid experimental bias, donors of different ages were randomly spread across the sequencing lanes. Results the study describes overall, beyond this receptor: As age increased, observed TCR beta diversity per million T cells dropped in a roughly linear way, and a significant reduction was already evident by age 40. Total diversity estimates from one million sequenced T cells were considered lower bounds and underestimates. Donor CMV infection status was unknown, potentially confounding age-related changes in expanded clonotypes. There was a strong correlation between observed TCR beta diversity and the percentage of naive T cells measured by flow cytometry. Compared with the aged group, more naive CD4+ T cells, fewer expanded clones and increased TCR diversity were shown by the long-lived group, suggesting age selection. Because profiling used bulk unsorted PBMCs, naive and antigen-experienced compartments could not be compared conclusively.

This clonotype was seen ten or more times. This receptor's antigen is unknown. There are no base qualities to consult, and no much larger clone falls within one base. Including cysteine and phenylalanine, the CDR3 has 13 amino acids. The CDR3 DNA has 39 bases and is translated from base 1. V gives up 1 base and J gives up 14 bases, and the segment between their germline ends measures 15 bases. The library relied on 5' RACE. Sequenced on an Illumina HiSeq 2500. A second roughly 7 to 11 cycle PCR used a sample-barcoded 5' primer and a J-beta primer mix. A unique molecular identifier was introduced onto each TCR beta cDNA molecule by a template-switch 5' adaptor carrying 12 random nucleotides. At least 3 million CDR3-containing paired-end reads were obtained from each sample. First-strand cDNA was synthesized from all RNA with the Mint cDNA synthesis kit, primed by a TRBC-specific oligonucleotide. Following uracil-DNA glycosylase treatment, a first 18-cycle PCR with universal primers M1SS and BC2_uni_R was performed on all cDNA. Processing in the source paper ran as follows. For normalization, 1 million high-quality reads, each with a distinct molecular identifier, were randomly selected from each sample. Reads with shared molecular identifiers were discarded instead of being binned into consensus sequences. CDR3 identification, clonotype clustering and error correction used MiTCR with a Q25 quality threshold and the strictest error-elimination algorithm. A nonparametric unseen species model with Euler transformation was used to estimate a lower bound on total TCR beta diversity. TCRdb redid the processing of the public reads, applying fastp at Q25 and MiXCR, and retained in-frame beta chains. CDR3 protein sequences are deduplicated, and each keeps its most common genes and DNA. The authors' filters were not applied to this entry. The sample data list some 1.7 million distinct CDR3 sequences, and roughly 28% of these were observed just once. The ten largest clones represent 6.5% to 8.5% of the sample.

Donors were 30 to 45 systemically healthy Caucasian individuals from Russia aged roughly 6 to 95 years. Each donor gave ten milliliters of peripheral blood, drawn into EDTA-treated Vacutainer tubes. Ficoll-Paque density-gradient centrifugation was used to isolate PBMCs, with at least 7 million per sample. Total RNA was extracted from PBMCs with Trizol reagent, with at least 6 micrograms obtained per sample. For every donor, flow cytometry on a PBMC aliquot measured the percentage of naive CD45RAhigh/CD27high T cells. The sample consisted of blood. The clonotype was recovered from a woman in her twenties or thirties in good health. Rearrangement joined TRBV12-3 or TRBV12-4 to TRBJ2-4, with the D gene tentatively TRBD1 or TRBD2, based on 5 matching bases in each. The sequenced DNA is TGTGCCAGCAGTTTAGGCTCCATCGGGACCGAGTACTTC. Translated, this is CASSLGSIGTEYF.